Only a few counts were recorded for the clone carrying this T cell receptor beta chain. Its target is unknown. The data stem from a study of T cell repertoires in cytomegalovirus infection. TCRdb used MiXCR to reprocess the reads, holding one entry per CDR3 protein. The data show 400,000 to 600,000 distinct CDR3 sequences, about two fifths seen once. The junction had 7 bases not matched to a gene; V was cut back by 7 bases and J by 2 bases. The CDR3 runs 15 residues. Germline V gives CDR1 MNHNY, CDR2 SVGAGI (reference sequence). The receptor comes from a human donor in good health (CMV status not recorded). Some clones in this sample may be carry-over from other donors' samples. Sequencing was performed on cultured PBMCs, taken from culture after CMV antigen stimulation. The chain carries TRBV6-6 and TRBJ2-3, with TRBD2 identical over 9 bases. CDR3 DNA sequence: TGTGCCAGCAATCAACTAGCGGGCTACACAGATACGCAGTATTTT. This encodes CASNQLAGYTDTQYF.